The entry that follows covers one TCR beta chain sequence. Its cognate antigen is unknown. The data stem from a study of a mutant IDH1 vaccine in newly diagnosed glioma. As for the study in general: Patients began vaccination 4-6 weeks after radiotherapy alone, or with temozolomide cycles. Participants attended visit V12, the safety follow-up, at week 35, and then attended visit V13 at week 47.

Time point of the sample: week 35, safety follow-up. A single vaccine dose contained 300 ug of mutant IDH1 20-mer peptide, and topical imiquimod was used with it. The astrocytomas were IDH1-mutant, ATRX-negative, and WHO grade 3 or 4. V lost 4 bases, J lost 8 bases, and 6 bases stayed unmatched. Germline CDR1 reads LNHDA; CDR2 reads SQIVND (reference sequence). The CDR3 length is 15 residues. Some clones are missing from TCRdb's copy, which holds only in-frame ones; the method was immunoSEQ multiplex PCR. The sample has roughly 52,000 clones, about 85% seen once. This chain joins TRBV19 and TRBJ1-6, with 9 positions matching TRBD1. Sequenced here: PBMCs, sampled from a glioma patient whose treatment included an IDH1 peptide vaccine. The sequence was obtained from a woman in her late teens or twenties with glioma. CDR3 protein: CASSTWGQGDSPLHF. The CDR3 coding sequence is TGTGCCAGTAGTACCTGGGGACAGGGAGATTCACCCCTCCACTTT.